A selection of T cell receptor beta chains follows, all from one sample in a study of regulatory T cells in long-lasting Graves disease. From the multiplex PCR reads, TCRdb called clonotypes with MiXCR, one entry per CDR3 protein. The sample carries around 420,000 distinct CDR3 sequences, approximately 15% recorded once. These data are also associated with another study on T cells in Graves' hyperthyroidism and ophthalmopathy.

The sequenced sample was peripheral blood mononuclear cells (PBMCs), obtained at new diagnosis, from a patient treated with antithyroid drugs. All receptors derive from a woman in her thirties or forties with Graves disease. The CDR3 runs from the conserved cysteine through the conserved F or W. D genes are given only for firm matches. The size of a clone is reported for some rows only, either as once, few or many, or as a class for expanded clones.

>many|TRBD2|TRBV11-2|TRBJ2-5|16
CASSQTTSGRWETQYF
TGTGCCAGCAGCCAGACGACTAGCGGGAGGTGGGAGACCCAGTACTTC
>many|NA|TRBV28|TRBJ1-2|15
CASSLDGEGVDGYTF
TGTGCCAGCAGTTTGGATGGGGAGGGGGTAGATGGCTACACCTTC
>few|TRBD1|TRBV18|TRBJ2-5|15
CASSPITGGRETQYF
TGTGCCAGCTCACCAATTACAGGGGGCCGAGAGACCCAGTACTTC
>many|NA|TRBV18|TRBJ1-1|17
CASSPQSDGLMNTEAFF
TGTGCCAGCTCACCCCAATCGGACGGACTCATGAACACTGAAGCTTTCTTT
>NA|NA|TRBV19|TRBJ2-7|13
CASSIAPSYEQYF
TGTGCCAGTAGTATCGCGCCCTCCTACGAGCAGTACTTC
>NA|NA|TRBV19|TRBJ2-2|15
CASSRGQTNTGELFF
TGTGCCAGTAGTCGGGGACAAACGAACACCGGGGAGCTGTTTTTT
>NA|NA|TRBV30|TRBJ2-3|15
CAWSVGASSTDTQYF
TGTGCCTGGAGTGTAGGAGCGTCTAGCACAGATACGCAGTATTTT
>many|TRBD1|TRBV18|TRBJ1-5|15
CASSPRQGQGQPQHF
TGTGCCAGCTCACCTCGGCAGGGACAGGGTCAGCCCCAGCATTTT
>many|TRBD1|TRBV6-1|TRBJ1-4|16
CASSEGRGHKNEKLFF
TGTGCCAGCAGTGAAGGCAGGGGGCACAAAAATGAAAAACTGTTTTTT
>few|TRBD1|TRBV6-4|TRBJ1-1|15
CASSETGGGGTEAFF
TGTGCCAGCAGTGAGACAGGGGGCGGTGGCACTGAAGCTTTCTTT
>many|NA|TRBV6-1|TRBJ2-2|14
CASSETGDTGELFF
TGTGCCAGCAGTGAAACGGGGGACACCGGGGAGCTGTTTTTT
>many|TRBD1|TRBV14|TRBJ1-1|18
CASSQDFHRGGMNTEAFF
TGTGCCAGCAGCCAAGATTTTCACAGGGGGGGTATGAACACTGAAGCTTTCTTT
>many|NA|TRBV7-6|TRBJ2-5|13
CASSAVPQETQYF
TGTGCCAGCAGCGCGGTTCCGCAAGAGACCCAGTACTTC
>many|TRBD2|TRBV25-1|TRBJ2-5|15
CASSELAGGSETQYF
TGTGCCAGCAGTGAACTAGCGGGAGGCTCCGAGACCCAGTACTTC
>few|NA|TRBV6-9|TRBJ2-2|13
CASSSQGSGGLFF
TGTGCCAGCAGTTCACAGGGTTCCGGGGGGCTGTTTTTT
>many|NA|TRBV7-7|TRBJ1-2|14
CASNYPGARDGYTF
TGTGCTAGCAACTATCCGGGGGCAAGGGATGGCTACACCTTC
>NA|NA|TRBV6-5|TRBJ2-7|17
CASSSQPINRPSYEQYF
TGTGCCAGCAGTTCCCAACCGATTAACAGGCCCTCCTACGAGCAGTACTTC
>many|TRBD2|TRBV11-2|TRBJ2-3|15
CASSPLGRGTDTQYF
TGTGCCAGCAGCCCCCTAGGGAGGGGCACAGATACGCAGTATTTT
>many|NA|TRBV5-1|TRBJ2-3|14
CASTDGASADTQYF
TGCGCCAGCACCGACGGGGCTAGTGCAGATACGCAGTATTTT
>few|NA|TRBV7-2|TRBJ1-6|14
CASSLIRGDSPLHF
TGTGCCAGCAGCTTAATCCGAGGGGATTCACCCCTCCACTTT
>many|NA|TRBV12-3/TRBV12-4|TRBJ2-7|12
CASRHDTEEQYF
TGTGCCAGCAGGCACGACACAGAAGAGCAGTACTTC
>many|TRBD2|TRBV7-2|TRBJ2-3|19
CASSLTRTSGRSLGDTQYF
TGTGCCAGCAGCTTAACCCGGACTAGCGGGAGATCCCTCGGAGATACGCAGTATTTT
>NA|NA|TRBV11-2|TRBJ2-7|14
CASSRGQPSYEQYF
TGTGCCAGCAGCCGCGGACAGCCCTCCTACGAGCAGTACTTC
>many|NA|TRBV5-1|TRBJ2-3|13
CASSLDGTDTQYF
TGTGCCAGCAGCTTAGACGGCACAGATACGCAGTATTTT
>many|NA|TRBV10-3|TRBJ2-3|16
CAISESSKTSTDTQYF
TGTGCCATCAGTGAGTCGAGCAAAACTAGCACAGATACGCAGTATTTT
>many|NA|TRBV7-9|TRBJ2-5|15
CASRDRDQPQETQYF
TGTGCCAGCAGGGACCGGGACCAACCCCAAGAGACCCAGTACTTC
>many|NA|TRBV6-5|TRBJ2-2|14
CASSYSGYTGELFF
TGTGCCAGCAGTTACTCGGGGTACACCGGGGAGCTGTTTTTT
>NA|NA|TRBV28|TRBJ1-6|14
CASSFWGLGSPLHF
TGTGCCAGCAGTTTTTGGGGTTTAGGGTCACCCCTCCACTTT
>NA|NA|TRBV9|TRBJ2-6|14
CASRDNSGANVLTF
TGTGCCAGCAGGGACAACTCTGGGGCCAACGTCCTGACTTTC
>NA|TRBD2|TRBV12-3/TRBV12-4|TRBJ2-1|15
CASSLAGGVGDEQFF
TGTGCCAGCAGTTTGGCGGGAGGTGTCGGTGATGAGCAGTTCTTC
>many|NA|TRBV5-1|TRBJ1-5|14
CASSLGQNNQPQHF
TGCGCCAGCAGCTTGGGACAGAACAATCAGCCCCAGCATTTT
>NA|NA|TRBV5-6|TRBJ2-2|14
CASNQFRVPGELFF
TGTGCCAGCAACCAATTTAGGGTACCCGGGGAGCTGTTTTTT
>few|NA|TRBV27|TRBJ1-2|13
CASARGIGYGYTF
TGTGCCAGCGCTAGGGGGATCGGCTATGGCTACACCTTC
>many|NA|TRBV20-1|TRBJ1-4|14
CSATRGPPNEKLFF
TGCAGTGCAACCAGGGGCCCCCCGAATGAAAAACTGTTTTTT
>many|NA|TRBV11-2|TRBJ2-7|15
CASSHLVGGKYEQYF
TGTGCCAGCAGCCACCTTGTGGGGGGAAAATACGAGCAGTACTTC
>many|NA|TRBV12-3/TRBV12-4|TRBJ2-3|15
CASAEWVSSTDTQYF
TGTGCCAGCGCCGAGTGGGTATCTAGCACAGATACGCAGTATTTT
>NA|NA|TRBV4-2|TRBJ2-2|15
CASSQERINTGELFF
TGTGCCAGCAGCCAAGAGCGGATTAACACCGGGGAGCTGTTTTTT